This T cell receptor beta chain was profiled in a study of blood T cell repertoires in COVID-19. Across the study: Acute and convalescent COVID-19 specimens originated in the United States, Italy and Spain. Nucleic acid was either cDNA or gDNA, and it came from T cells, B-cell-depleted T cells, or PBMCs.

Seattle patients were enrolled while actively infected and followed longitudinally. CDR1 and CDR2 (germline): SGHTA, FQGNSA. This CDR3 has 16 amino acids. Trimming at V came to 3 bases and at J to 6 bases, leaving 7 bases not matched to a gene. In the source study's methods: Scientists estimated how many nucleated cells there were by amplifying reference gene primers. Profiling relied on immunoSEQ multiplex PCR, and the TCRdb table lists in-frame clones only, not all of them. V and J calls and clone size are those listed in that table; D and trimming were worked out from the DNA. Here the sample spans about 58,000 clones, more than 65% being singletons.

Sequencing input: peripheral blood. The clonotype comes from an elderly man with COVID-19, enrolled during active disease. The chain combines TRBV7-2 with TRBJ2-2; 10 bases match TRBD1. The chain's CDR3 is CASSLLGQGRPGELFF. The CDR3 DNA is TGTGCCAGCAGCTTGTTGGGACAGGGGAGACCCGGGGAGCTGTTTTTT. The complete variable domain, with remaining parts taken from reference TRBV7-2 and TRBJ2-2, reads GAGVSQSPSNKVTEKGKDVELRCDPISGHTALYWYRQSLGQGLEFLIYFQGNSAPDKSGLPSDRFSAERTGGSVSTLTIQRTQQEDSAVYLCASSLLGQGRPGELFFGEGSRLTVL.